These T cell receptor beta chains were read from a single sample in a study of response to subunit inactivated influenza vaccine. TCRdb independently ran MiXCR on the RT-PCR reads; one entry per CDR3 protein. The data contain 500,000 to 600,000 distinct CDR3 sequences, over 10% of them singletons. The specimen comprised PBMCs from blood, sampled roughly 46 days after vaccination. All receptors come from a middle-aged man who received an inactivated influenza vaccine. CDR3s include the opening cysteine and the closing phenylalanine or tryptophan. Fields, in order: CDR3 protein, CDR3 DNA, D gene, clone size, V gene, J gene. A D gene is named only where the DNA matches it firmly. Clone size, where shown, is once, few, many, or a class for clones that have expanded.

CDR3: CASSQVEGREQYF
DNA: TGTGCCAGCAGCCAAGTAGAGGGACGCGAGCAGTACTTC
D: NA
size: few
V: TRBV3-1
J: TRBJ2-7

CDR3: CASSGWRAYEQYF
DNA: TGTGCCAGCAGTGGATGGCGGGCTTACGAGCAGTACTTC
D: NA
size: NA
V: TRBV25-1
J: TRBJ2-7

CDR3: CASTSVAEAFF
DNA: TGTGCCAGCACCTCAGTGGCTGAAGCTTTCTTT
D: NA
size: few
V: TRBV12-3/TRBV12-4
J: TRBJ1-1

CDR3: CASSLGNRKYGYTF
DNA: TGTGCCAGCAGCTTGGGAAACAGGAAGTATGGCTACACCTTC
D: NA
size: NA
V: TRBV7-2
J: TRBJ1-2

CDR3: CSARPSRDRINYGYTF
DNA: TGCAGTGCTAGACCGTCCCGGGACAGAATTAACTATGGCTACACCTTC
D: TRBD1
size: many
V: TRBV20-1
J: TRBJ1-2

CDR3: CASSLAGTSNTQYF
DNA: TGCGCCAGCAGCTTGGCAGGGACTAGCAATACGCAGTATTTT
D: TRBD2
size: NA
V: TRBV5-1
J: TRBJ2-3

CDR3: CSASSAGVSYNEQFF
DNA: TGCAGTGCCAGTTCAGCGGGGGTCTCCTACAATGAGCAGTTCTTC
D: TRBD2
size: few
V: TRBV20-1
J: TRBJ2-1

CDR3: CASSYRTGVGANVLTF
DNA: TGTGCCAGCAGTTACCGTACAGGGGTGGGGGCCAACGTCCTGACTTTC
D: TRBD1
size: NA
V: TRBV6-5
J: TRBJ2-6

CDR3: CASSSGTDKANEQFF
DNA: TGTGCCAGCAGCTCGGGGACTGACAAGGCCAATGAGCAGTTCTTC
D: NA
size: NA
V: TRBV5-6
J: TRBJ2-1

CDR3: CASESWTGQQEQYF
DNA: TGTGCCAGTGAGTCTTGGACAGGGCAGCAAGAGCAGTACTTC
D: TRBD1
size: many
V: TRBV25-1
J: TRBJ2-7

CDR3: CSARQGANEQYF
DNA: TGCAGTGCTAGACAGGGGGCTAACGAGCAGTACTTC
D: TRBD1
size: few
V: TRBV20-1
J: TRBJ2-7

CDR3: CASSYAGQGLDGELFF
DNA: TGTGCCAGCAGTTACGCGGGACAGGGGTTGGACGGGGAGCTGTTTTTT
D: TRBD1
size: NA
V: TRBV6-2/TRBV6-3
J: TRBJ2-2

CDR3: CSARRGTSTDTQYF
DNA: TGCAGTGCTAGGCGGGGGACTAGCACAGATACGCAGTATTTT
D: TRBD2
size: many
V: TRBV20-1
J: TRBJ2-3

CDR3: CSVVAYSGNTIYF
DNA: TGCAGCGTTGTAGCGTACTCTGGAAACACCATATATTTT
D: NA
size: few
V: TRBV29-1
J: TRBJ1-3

CDR3: CSARTVLNSPLHF
DNA: TGCAGTGCTAGGACAGTGCTAAATTCACCCCTCCACTTT
D: NA
size: many
V: TRBV20-1
J: TRBJ1-6

CDR3: CSVSLTSGGATQYF
DNA: TGCAGCGTTTCCCTGACTAGCGGGGGGGCGACGCAGTACTTC
D: TRBD2
size: NA
V: TRBV29-1
J: TRBJ2-7

CDR3: CASSLFGTDYEQYF
DNA: TGTGCCAGCAGTTTATTCGGGACGGATTACGAGCAGTACTTC
D: NA
size: few
V: TRBV12-3/TRBV12-4
J: TRBJ2-7

CDR3: CSARSGRYNEQFF
DNA: TGCAGTGCTAGGTCCGGGAGGTACAATGAGCAGTTCTTC
D: TRBD2
size: few
V: TRBV20-1
J: TRBJ2-1

CDR3: CASRGTVGQETQYF
DNA: TGTGCCAGCAGGGGGACTGTTGGCCAAGAGACCCAGTACTTC
D: NA
size: few
V: TRBV28
J: TRBJ2-5

CDR3: CASSPLGHFTGELFF
DNA: TGTGCCAGCAGCCCTTTGGGACATTTCACCGGGGAGCTGTTTTTT
D: NA
size: NA
V: TRBV7-9
J: TRBJ2-2

CDR3: CSARRQGANNQPQHF
DNA: TGCAGTGCTAGGAGGCAGGGGGCCAACAATCAGCCCCAGCATTTT
D: TRBD1
size: many
V: TRBV20-1
J: TRBJ1-5

CDR3: CASSPQGFTDTQYF
DNA: TGTGCCAGCAGTCCCCAGGGGTTCACAGATACGCAGTATTTT
D: NA
size: many
V: TRBV6-1
J: TRBJ2-3

CDR3: CATGGQGWTDTQYF
DNA: TGTGCCACCGGGGGACAGGGATGGACAGATACGCAGTATTTT
D: TRBD1
size: NA
V: TRBV6-2/TRBV6-3
J: TRBJ2-3

CDR3: CASSQDLGLAEQFF
DNA: TGTGCCAGCAGCCAAGATCTAGGTCTTGCTGAGCAGTTCTTC
D: NA
size: NA
V: TRBV14
J: TRBJ2-1

CDR3: CASSASTGFYEQYF
DNA: TGTGCCAGCAGCGCCTCGACAGGTTTCTACGAGCAGTACTTC
D: NA
size: few
V: TRBV5-6
J: TRBJ2-7

CDR3: CASSLDRVSTDTQYF
DNA: TGCGCCAGCAGCTTGGACAGGGTTAGCACAGATACGCAGTATTTT
D: NA
size: few
V: TRBV5-1
J: TRBJ2-3

CDR3: CASSFPRGADTQYF
DNA: TGTGCCAGCAGCTTCCCCAGGGGGGCAGATACGCAGTATTTT
D: NA
size: few
V: TRBV7-9
J: TRBJ2-3

CDR3: CASSEFLDNYEQYF
DNA: TGTGCCAGCAGTGAATTCCTGGACAACTACGAGCAGTACTTC
D: NA
size: NA
V: TRBV6-1
J: TRBJ2-7

CDR3: CSAGVGPQETQYF
DNA: TGCAGTGCCGGGGTAGGGCCCCAAGAGACCCAGTACTTC
D: NA
size: NA
V: TRBV20-1
J: TRBJ2-5

CDR3: CASSPRRAQMSTDTQYF
DNA: TGCGCCAGCAGCCCCAGGCGGGCGCAGATGAGCACAGATACGCAGTATTTT
D: NA
size: few
V: TRBV4-3
J: TRBJ2-3

CDR3: CSVEDEDRVYNEQFF
DNA: TGCAGCGTTGAAGATGAGGACAGAGTCTACAATGAGCAGTTCTTC
D: NA
size: NA
V: TRBV29-1
J: TRBJ2-1